Sequencing of this TCR beta chain was carried out in a study of T cells after yellow fever vaccination. Study-wide results and caveats: A secondary response was less intense yet reached its peak sooner, at day 5 versus 15. Most clones from primary vaccination were detected again post-booster (roughly 96% CD4, roughly 90% CD8). Only a minor proportion of clonotypes was detected across both CD4 and CD8 compartments.

Germline assignment: CDR1 SGHVS and CDR2 FQNEAQ. V was shortened by 3 bases and J by 2 bases, with 4 bases between the two germline ends. CDR3 size: 12 residues. Making TCR cDNA involved 5'RACE template switching, which added UMIs and a universal primer site. TCRdb passed the 5' RACE reads through MiXCR, listing each CDR3 protein once. Of roughly 120,000 distinct CDR3 sequences listed, 5.5% to 8% were seen once; the top ten hold approximately 2.7%. This clonotype was observed at least ten times. Its cognate antigen is unknown. The genes are TRBV7-8 and TRBJ2-5; D remains unclear. The sequenced sample was CD4+ T cells sorted from PBMCs, obtained roughly 45 days after the first yellow fever vaccination. This sequence originates from a man aged 18 to 29 who received the YFV17D yellow fever vaccine. CDR3 region: CASSLQQETQYF. In nucleotides, the CDR3 is TGTGCCAGCAGCTTGCAGCAAGAGACCCAGTACTTC.